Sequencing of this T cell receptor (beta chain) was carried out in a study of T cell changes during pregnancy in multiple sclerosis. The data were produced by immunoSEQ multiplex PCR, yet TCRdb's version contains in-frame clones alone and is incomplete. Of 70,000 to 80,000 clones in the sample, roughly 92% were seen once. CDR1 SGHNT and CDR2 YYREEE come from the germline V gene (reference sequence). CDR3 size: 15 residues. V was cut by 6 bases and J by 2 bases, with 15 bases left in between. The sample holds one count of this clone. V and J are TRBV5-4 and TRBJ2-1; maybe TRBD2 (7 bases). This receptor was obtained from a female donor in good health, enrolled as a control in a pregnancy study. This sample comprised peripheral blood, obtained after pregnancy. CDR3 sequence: CASTVRGGAYNEQFF. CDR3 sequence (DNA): TGTGCCAGCACCGTGAGGGGGGGGGCCTACAATGAGCAGTTCTTC.